The 28 T cell receptor beta chains given below trace back to one sample, sequenced in a study of T cell repertoires in aging, cancer and after chemotherapy. Multiplex touch-down PCR with TRB-A/B primers amplified rearranged V-D-J TRB sequences. Each CDR3 protein is one row after TCRdb ran MiXCR on the multiplex PCR reads. The sample has roughly 9,000 distinct CDR3 sequences, around a third seen once. The template was genomic DNA from peripheral blood, not RNA. The specimen was blood. Every receptor here comes from a human donor in good health. The donor label of this sample is uncertain.

This chain joins TRBV12-3 or TRBV12-4 and TRBJ1-2; 7 bases are shared with TRBD1. Trimming took 6 bases from V and 4 from J; bases not matched to a gene: 2. The CDR3 length is 12 residues. CDR3 region: CASRGGSYGYTF. The CDR3 region has the DNA TGTGCCAGCAGAGGGGGCAGCTATGGCTACACCTTC.

The chain combines TRBV10-3 with TRBJ1-2; D perhaps matches TRBD1 (5 bases). The CDR3 covers 14 residues. Trimming removed 10 bases from V and 5 bases from J, with 20 bases in between. Germline assignment: CDR1 ENHRY and CDR2 SYGVKD. The chain's CDR3 is CATRELWTPYGYTF. The CDR3 nucleotides read TGTGCCACCAGGGAGTTGTGGACACCGTATGGCTACACCTTC.

Only a few counts were recorded for this clonotype. This chain uses TRBV6-2 or TRBV6-3 with TRBJ2-3; D is perhaps TRBD1 or TRBD2 (5 bases each). The V gene's germline CDR1 is MNHEY and CDR2 SVGEGT. Trimming shortened V by 7 bases and J by 4 bases, and 12 bases separated the two germline ends. The CDR3 loop spans 13 amino acids. The CDR3 loop is CASNEGSADTQYF. The CDR3, as DNA: TGTGCCAGCAACGAGGGGAGTGCAGATACGCAGTATTTT.

By share, this clonotype ranks as medium-sized (0.01 to 0.1%). The chain combines TRBV12-3 or TRBV12-4 with TRBJ2-1; D unclear. Between the trimmed V and J ends, which lost 6 bases and 0 bases, there was a span of 12 bases. This CDR3 is 15 amino acids long. This chain's CDR3 is CASRPDRASYNEQFF. The CDR3, as DNA: TGTGCCAGCAGGCCGGACCGGGCCTCCTACAATGAGCAGTTCTTC.

By share, this clonotype ranks as medium-sized (0.01 to 0.1%). This chain links TRBV15 with TRBJ2-7; D possibly matches TRBD1 or TRBD2 (7 bases each). Germline-derived CDR1 and CDR2 are LNHNV and YYDKDF (reference sequence). This CDR3 spans 13 amino acids. V lost 5 bases and J 5 bases, leaving 13 bases between the germline ends. The CDR3 nucleotides are TGTGCCACCAGCCCAGGGGGGGGCCACGAGCAGTACTTC. It yields the protein CATSPGGGHEQYF.

This clonotype has only a few counts. The chain is built from TRBV18 and TRBJ2-1, with 11 bases identical to TRBD2. J gave up 7 bases and V 5 bases, and 10 bases lay outside the gene matches. The CDR3 is made up of 16 amino acids. Germline V gives CDR1 KGHSH, CDR2 LQKENI. The CDR3 DNA is TGTGCCAGCTCATTGATGACCGGGACTAGCGGTAATGAGCAGTTCTTC. This sequence encodes CASSLMTGTSGNEQFF.

In this sample, this clonotype is medium-sized (0.01 to 0.1%). The chain joins TRBV5-6 to TRBJ1-2; 7 positions agree with TRBD1. Germline CDR1 is SGHDT and CDR2 is YYEEEE. The CDR3 runs 13 residues. The trim removed 4 bases at V and 8 bases at J, leaving 8 bases unmatched. The CDR3 region is CASSNTPTGGYTF. CDR3 coding DNA: TGTGCCAGCAGCAACACACCGACAGGGGGCTACACCTTC.

The chain links TRBV6-5 to TRBJ2-5; TRBD2 matches 12 bases. The germline gives CDR1 MNHEY, CDR2 SVGAGI. J gave up 2 bases and V 5 bases, and 3 bases lay outside the gene matches. The CDR3 extends over 15 amino acids. The DNA for the CDR3 is TGTGCCAGCAGTATCGGACTAGCGGGGCAAGAGACCCAGTACTTC. Protein product: CASSIGLAGQETQYF.

This chain connects TRBV30 to TRBJ1-3; D is ambiguous. CDR3 length equals 12 residues. V lost 0 bases to trimming and J lost 6 bases, with 6 bases between them. Germline V CDR1 and CDR2: GTSNPN, SVGIG (reference sequence). The CDR3 is CAWSVMVNTIYF. CDR3 DNA sequence: TGTGCCTGGAGTGTTATGGTAAACACCATATATTTT.

This CDR3 is CASSPTAGNTIYF. DNA of the CDR3: TGTGCCAGCAGCCCCACCGCCGGAAACACCATATATTTT. The chain couples TRBV7-9 to TRBJ1-3, with unresolved D. This CDR3 region has 13 residues. CDR1 is SEHNR, CDR2 FQNEAQ, per germline (reference sequence). V was trimmed by 5 bases and J by 4 bases, leaving 9 bases between them.

The J gene is TRBJ2-3, the V gene TRBV20-1; 7 bases are a match to TRBD2. This CDR3 has 14 amino acids. Germline V gene data show CDR1 as DFQATT and CDR2 as SNEGSKA (reference sequence). V was clipped by 0 bases and J by 5 bases; unmatched bases: 5. Here the CDR3 DNA reads TGCAGTGCTAGAGATGTCGAGCGGGGAGATACGCAGTATTTT. Its translation is CSARDVERGDTQYF.

This clonotype was seen only a few times. The J gene is TRBJ1-1, the V gene TRBV6-6, with D possibly being TRBD1 (6 bases). The CDR3 contains 14 residues. V lost 2 bases, J lost 3 bases, and 10 bases lay in between. Germline V gene sequence: CDR1 MNHNY, CDR2 SVGAGI (reference sequence). The CDR3 bases are TGTGCCAGCAGTTACCTGGGGGCGGACACTGAAGCTTTCTTT. Translation gives CASSYLGADTEAFF.

On this clonotype itself: An end of the junction differs from the germline gene, which may be a read error. The rearrangement uses TRBV5-5 and TRBJ2-3; unclear D gene. The CDR3 has 16 residues. Looked up from germline, CDR1 is SGHKS and CDR2 is YYEKEE (reference sequence). CDR3 coding DNA: TGCGCCAGCAGCTTGGGTCGGAGACCTAGCACAGATACGCAGTATTTT. Protein sequence: CASSLGRRPSTDTQYF.

This chain connects TRBV5-4 to TRBJ2-5; 8 positions agree with TRBD2. This CDR3 is built from 16 residues. Germline trimming cut 0 bases from V and 3 bases from J; bases unmatched to any gene: 7. Germline V gives CDR1 SGHNT, CDR2 YYREEE (reference sequence). CDR3 sequence (DNA): TGTGCCAGCAGCTTGGACGGGCGAGCGGGGGAAGAGACCCAGTACTTC. Translated: CASSLDGRAGEETQYF.

The chain employs TRBV5-1 and TRBJ2-2, with 8 positions matching TRBD1. The V and J ends lost 5 bases and 5 bases, in that order; junction bases with no gene match: 5. There are 14 residues in the CDR3. Germline V gene lookup returns CDR1 SGHRS and CDR2 YFSETQ. The chain's CDR3 is CASSADRETGELFF. As DNA, the CDR3 is TGCGCCAGCAGTGCGGACAGGGAGACCGGGGAGCTGTTTTTT.

The rearrangement uses TRBV6-1 and TRBJ1-1; 8 nucleotides match TRBD1. CDR3 length: 14 amino acids. Germline V gene data show CDR1 as MNHNS and CDR2 as SASEGT. After removal of 3 bases from V and 0 bases from J, the junction contained 0 bases not matched to a gene. The CDR3 bases are TGTGCCAGCAGTGAGGACAGGGTGAACACTGAAGCTTTCTTT. Translated, it gives CASSEDRVNTEAFF.

The chain recombines TRBV5-1 with TRBJ2-3; no reliable D call. V was cut by 0 bases and J by 6 bases, with 5 bases left in between. Germline-derived CDR1 and CDR2 are SGHRS and YFSETQ. The CDR3 runs 12 residues. In DNA, the CDR3 is TGCGCCAGCAGCTTGGCCTCCGATACGCAGTATTTT. Residues: CASSLASDTQYF.

This clonotype has more than one count but fewer than ten. The chain is built from TRBV6-2 or TRBV6-3 and TRBJ1-3; no reliable D call. This CDR3 spans 13 amino acids. Looked up from germline, CDR1 is MNHEY and CDR2 is SVGEGT. The germline V and J ends were trimmed by 5 bases and 10 bases, with 15 bases remaining between them. The CDR3: CASSTDLEGTIYF. The CDR3 DNA is TGTGCCAGCAGTACAGACCTCGAAGGGACCATATATTTT.

This clonotype is deemed medium-sized. V usage is TRBV29-1 and J usage is TRBJ1-1, with D unclear. Trimming removed 7 bases from V and 0 bases from J, with 18 bases in between. CDR3 length equals 15 residues. In germline, CDR1 is SQVTM, CDR2 ANQGSEA. The CDR3 nucleotides are TGCAGCGCCGCCCCCGGGTGGGCGATGAACACTGAAGCTTTCTTT. Translating gives CSAAPGWAMNTEAFF.

The chain uses TRBV7-9 and TRBJ1-4, with 9 bases lining up with TRBD1. In germline, CDR1 is SEHNR, CDR2 FQNEAQ (reference sequence). The junction had 8 bases not matched to a gene; V was cut back by 5 bases and J by 7 bases. The CDR3 length is 15 residues. Written as DNA, the CDR3 is TGTGCCAGCAGCAGGAGGACAGGGGAGGGTGAAAAACTGTTTTTT. It yields the protein CASSRRTGEGEKLFF.

This chain uses TRBV6-1 with TRBJ1-5, with D unresolved. This CDR3 is built from 13 residues. V lost 5 bases to trimming and J lost 0 bases, with 5 bases between them. Germline V CDR1 and CDR2: MNHNS, SASEGT. The CDR3 sequence is CASSYSSNQPQHF. The DNA for the CDR3 is TGTGCCAGCAGTTACAGTAGCAATCAGCCCCAGCATTTT.

The chain carries TRBV27 and TRBJ1-1; no clear D gene. The CDR3 runs to 11 residues. Trimming shortened V by 4 bases and J by 3 bases, and 3 bases separated the two germline ends. Germline assignment: CDR1 MNHEY and CDR2 SMNVEV (reference sequence). The CDR3: CASSSYTEAFF. The CDR3, as DNA: TGTGCCAGCAGTTCTTACACTGAAGCTTTCTTT.

The chain combines TRBV11-2 with TRBJ1-3; D gene ambiguous. This CDR3 contains 15 residues. The V gene lost 0 bases and the J gene lost 2 bases, with 8 bases spanning the gap. Germline CDR1 is SGHAT and CDR2 is FQNNGV. Here the CDR3 reads CASSLDVRAGNTIYF. Written as DNA, the CDR3 is TGTGCCAGCAGCTTAGATGTGAGGGCTGGAAACACCATATATTTT.

CDR3 sequence: CASSRLGGRGTEAFF. CDR3 coding DNA: TGCGCCAGCAGCCGTCTGGGGGGGCGCGGGACTGAAGCTTTCTTT. V and J are TRBV5-1 and TRBJ1-1, with D possibly TRBD1 on 6 matching bases. In germline, CDR1 is SGHRS, CDR2 YFSETQ. Trimming shortened V by 4 bases and J by 5 bases, and 18 bases separated the two germline ends. This CDR3 has 15 amino acids.

CDR3 coding DNA: TGTGCCAGCAGCTACGGGACCCTGAGCAATCAGCCCCAGCATTTT. This encodes CASSYGTLSNQPQHF. The chain couples TRBV6-5 to TRBJ1-5; D perhaps matches TRBD1 (5 bases). There are 15 residues in the CDR3. V lost 6 bases, J lost 1 base, and 13 bases lay in between. Germline V gene lookup returns CDR1 MNHEY and CDR2 SVGAGI.

The chain recombines TRBV24-1 with TRBJ2-3, with 7 bases identical to TRBD1. Germline lookup yields CDR1 KGHDR and CDR2 SFDVKD. The CDR3 consists of 15 residues. V was pared by 2 bases and J by 9 bases, with 10 bases of the junction left unmatched. The CDR3 nucleotides are TGTGCCACCAGTGATTCGAGGGGGCCGGGCGTGACGCAGTATTTT. It encodes CATSDSRGPGVTQYF.

This clonotype was counted only a few times. The V call is TRBV18, the J call TRBJ2-1; D could derive from TRBD1 or TRBD2 (7 bases each). CDR1 and CDR2 (germline): KGHSH, LQKENI. V lost 6 bases, J lost 2 bases, and 17 bases lay in between. The CDR3 runs 16 residues. The CDR3, as DNA: TGTGCCAGCTCGCCTAACAGGGGAGGGGCCTACAATGAGCAGTTCTTC. It yields the protein CASSPNRGGAYNEQFF.

About this clonotype itself: Since a much larger clone is just one base distant, this may be a read error. J is TRBJ2-2 and V is TRBV18, with D perhaps TRBD1 or TRBD2 (5 bases each). The CDR3 spans 14 residues. V lost 8 bases, J lost 3 bases, and 13 bases lay in between. The V gene's germline CDR1 is KGHSH and CDR2 LQKENI. CDR3 nucleotide sequence: TGTGCCAGCCTTGGAGAGGGGCACACCGGGGAGCTGTTTTTT. This encodes CASLGEGHTGELFF.